The 27 T cell receptor beta chains listed next were all sequenced from one sample in a study of blood T cell repertoires in COVID-19. Profiling relied on immunoSEQ multiplex PCR, and the TCRdb table lists in-frame clones only, not all of them. The table shows 250,000 to 350,000 clones, with approximately 88% occurring only once. Sequencing input: peripheral blood. Receptor source: a man between 18 and 35 years old with active or convalescent COVID-19.

The V and J genes are TRBV2 and TRBJ2-2; 7 nucleotides agree with TRBD1. Germline CDR1 reads SNHLY; CDR2 reads FYNNEI. The CDR3 is made up of 16 amino acids. Trimming removed 6 bases from V and 4 bases from J; junction bases left unmatched: 11. The CDR3 DNA reads as TGTGCCAGCAGCTACTCGGGACAGACCATCACCGGGGAGCTGTTTTTT. As protein: CASSYSGQTITGELFF.

Notes on this clone: In the same sample, other DNA sequences code for this CDR3. The V gene is TRBV12-3 or TRBV12-4, the J gene TRBJ2-7; possible D gene TRBD1, 5 bases. CDR3 size: 12 residues. The germline V and J ends were trimmed by 2 bases and 3 bases, with 5 bases remaining between them. The CDR3 spells CASSLQGYEQYF. In nucleotides, the CDR3 is TGTGCCAGCAGTTTACAGGGCTACGAGCAGTACTTC.

This chain links TRBV2 with TRBJ1-5; the match to TRBD1 covers 7 bases. Germline CDR1 and CDR2: SNHLY and FYNNEI. The CDR3 length is 15 residues. V trimming: 6 bases; J trimming: 2 bases; junction bases outside the gene matches: 7. The CDR3 DNA follows: TGTGCCAGCAGCGGACGGGGACAGCGCAATCAGCCCCAGCATTTT. It yields the protein CASSGRGQRNQPQHF.

This clone appeared a single time. In DNA, the CDR3 is TGTGCCACCAGCAGAGAGGTGCCAGGGTGGGAGACCCAGTACTTC. It is translated as CATSREVPGWETQYF. This chain links TRBV15 with TRBJ2-5; D may be TRBD1 (5 bases). V was cut by 0 bases and J by 5 bases, with 13 bases left in between. This CDR3 contains 15 residues. Per the germline V gene, CDR1 is LNHNV and CDR2 is YYDKDF (reference sequence). The full variable domain, in which reference TRBV15 and TRBJ2-5 provide the parts outside the CDR3, is DAMVIQNPRYQVTQFGKPVTLSCSQTLNHNVMYWYQQKSSQAPKLLFHYYDKDFNNEADTPDNFQSRRPNTSFCFLDIRSPGLGDTAMYLCATSREVPGWETQYFGPGTRLLVL.

The CDR3 here is CASSPSDRGSNQPQHF. CDR3 nucleotide sequence: TGTGCCAGCAGCCCATCGGACAGGGGAAGCAATCAGCCCCAGCATTTT. This sequence joins TRBV4-2 and TRBJ1-5, with TRBD1 matching 9 bases. Germline CDR1 and CDR2: LGHNA and YNFKEQ. V gave up 4 bases and J gave up 1 base; unmatched junction bases: 5. The CDR3 runs 16 residues.

The V gene is TRBV3-1 (or the pseudogene TRBV3-2), the J gene TRBJ1-4, with D maybe TRBD1 (6 bases). CDR1 and CDR2 from the germline V gene are LGHDT and YNNKEL (reference sequence). The CDR3 has 14 residues. Trimming pared 1 base from V and 7 bases from J, leaving 10 bases between. The CDR3 sequence: CASSQGVRGEKLFF. The CDR3, as DNA: TGTGCCAGCAGCCAAGGTGTCAGGGGTGAAAAACTGTTTTTT.

A single count supports this clone. This sequence joins TRBV27 and TRBJ2-7; possible D gene TRBD1, 5 bases. From germline, CDR1 is MNHEY and CDR2 SMNVEV (reference sequence). This CDR3 is built from 14 residues. Trimming took 8 bases from V and 3 from J, leaving 17 bases between them. CDR3 bases: TGTGCCAGCCGGCGACAGAGGAGTTACTACGAGCAGTACTTC. Its protein is CASRRQRSYYEQYF.

The gene calls are TRBV2 and TRBJ2-3; possible D gene TRBD1, 6 bases. There are 16 residues in the CDR3. Trimming removed 7 bases at V and 0 bases at J, with 17 bases between. Germline V gives CDR1 SNHLY, CDR2 FYNNEI. The CDR3 nucleotides read TGTGCCAGCATATGGGGACAAAAATTTAGCACAGATACGCAGTATTTT. This codes for CASIWGQKFSTDTQYF.

The V call is TRBV7-3, the J call TRBJ1-6; tentative D call: TRBD1 (6 bases). The germline gives CDR1 SGHTA, CDR2 FQGTGA. The CDR3 has 16 amino acids. V dropped 5 bases and J dropped 7 bases, with 18 bases sitting between them. DNA of the CDR3: TGTGCCAGCAGCCCCACAGGGAAGGGGCGGAATTCACCCCTCCACTTT. It codes for CASSPTGKGRNSPLHF.

The chain uses TRBV3-1 (or the pseudogene TRBV3-2) and TRBJ1-6; D unresolved. Germline CDR1 is LGHDT and CDR2 is YNNKEL (reference sequence). The germline V and J ends were trimmed by 4 bases and 15 bases, with 13 bases remaining between them. The CDR3 spans 12 residues. The CDR3 DNA sequence: TGTGCCAGCAGCCTCGGAGGTCGGGACCTCCACTTT. This codes for CASSLGGRDLHF.

The chain couples TRBV25-1 to TRBJ2-7; 8 positions agree with TRBD1. V lost 3 bases to trimming and J lost 2 bases; unmatched junction nucleotides: 6. Germline V gene lookup returns CDR1 MGHDK and CDR2 SYGVNS. The CDR3 consists of 15 residues. The CDR3, as DNA: TGTGCCAGCAGTGAGCAACCGGGACAGGCCTACGAGCAGTACTTC. Protein: CASSEQPGQAYEQYF.

The V call is TRBV18, the J call TRBJ1-3; D is uncertain. CDR1 is KGHSH and CDR2 is LQKENI in the germline V gene. Between the trimmed V and J ends, which lost 0 bases and 4 bases, there was a span of 13 bases. This CDR3 comprises 16 residues. CDR3 amino acids: CASSPPRVGVGNTIYF. CDR3 nucleotides: TGTGCCAGCTCACCACCGAGGGTGGGCGTAGGAAACACCATATATTTT.

The J gene is TRBJ1-2, the V gene TRBV6-6; D may be TRBD1 (5 bases). The CDR3 contains 12 residues. Trimming took off 8 bases at V and 6 bases at J, with 13 bases between the two ends. In germline, CDR1 is MNHNY, CDR2 SVGAGI (reference sequence). DNA for the CDR3: TGTGCCAGCCGGGAGGGGATGGATGGCTACACCTTC. Translated: CASREGMDGYTF.

A single count supports this clone. This rearrangement joins TRBV11-2 to TRBJ2-1, with D possibly matching TRBD1 (6 bases). V lost 5 bases, J lost 0 bases, and 11 bases lay in between. The CDR3 is made up of 15 amino acids. CDR1 and CDR2 from the germline V gene are SGHAT and FQNNGV. The CDR3 bases are TGTGCCAGCAGCCGACAGGCTAGCTCCTACAATGAGCAGTTCTTC. Its protein is CASSRQASSYNEQFF.

This rearrangement joins TRBV18 to TRBJ2-1; D perhaps matches TRBD2 (6 bases). Germline V gene sequence: CDR1 KGHSH, CDR2 LQKENI. CDR3 length equals 14 residues. V lost 6 bases to trimming and J lost 8 bases, with 17 bases between them. The CDR3 DNA follows: TGTGCCAGCTCTCTGATGGCGGGGAATGATGAGCAGTTCTTC. As protein: CASSLMAGNDEQFF.

V is TRBV6-5 and J is TRBJ1-2; D might be TRBD1 (6 bases). Trimming shortened V by 0 bases and J by 11 bases, and 13 bases separated the two germline ends. Germline CDR1 is MNHEY and CDR2 is SVGAGI. The CDR3 runs to 13 residues. Here the CDR3 DNA reads TGTGCCAGCAGTTACTCGGGAGGGGGGGGTTACACCTTC. Translated, it gives CASSYSGGGGYTF.

The chain links TRBV6-5 to TRBJ1-4; 8 bases agree with TRBD1. CDR1 and CDR2 from the germline V gene are MNHEY and SVGAGI. V trimming: 5 bases; J trimming: 6 bases; junction bases outside the gene matches: 5. The CDR3 has 14 amino acids. The CDR3 nucleotides read TGTGCCAGCAGTCACAGGGGGGACTATGAAAAACTGTTTTTT. It encodes CASSHRGDYEKLFF.

This clone was counted a single time. The chain recombines TRBV27 with TRBJ2-1; D might be TRBD2 (5 bases). Trimming left V 4 bases short and J 3 bases short, with 7 bases between. CDR1 is MNHEY, CDR2 SMNVEV, per germline (reference sequence). This CDR3 spans 13 amino acids. The CDR3 bases are TGTGCCAGCAGTTCGGGAAGCTACAATGAGCAGTTCTTC. This encodes CASSSGSYNEQFF.

The rearrangement joins TRBV7-9 to TRBJ1-2; 11 nucleotides agree with TRBD1. Germline V gene sequence: CDR1 SEHNR, CDR2 FQNEAQ (reference sequence). J gave up 5 bases and V 5 bases, and 13 bases lay outside the gene matches. CDR3 length: 17 residues. This chain's CDR3 is CASSPIRGTGGKYGYTF. DNA for the CDR3: TGTGCCAGCAGCCCTATAAGGGGGACAGGGGGTAAATATGGCTACACCTTC.

The chain links TRBV2 to TRBJ2-1; a weak D match, TRBD1 (6 bases). This CDR3 is 13 amino acids long. Germline V gene lookup returns CDR1 SNHLY and CDR2 FYNNEI. Trimming cost V 4 bases and J 7 bases, with 11 bases left between them. CDR3 sequence (DNA): TGTGCCAGCAGTGGAGGCAGGGGTAATGAGCAGTTCTTC. This codes for CASSGGRGNEQFF.

This chain connects TRBV4-3 to TRBJ1-1; 7 bases line up with TRBD1. Germline CDR1 reads LGHNA; CDR2 reads YSLEER. The ends lost 3 bases at V and 0 bases at J; junction bases unmatched: 10. This CDR3 has 17 residues. Here the CDR3 DNA reads TGCGCCAGCAGCCACGATATCCGGGACAGCCTGAACACTGAAGCTTTCTTT. It codes for CASSHDIRDSLNTEAFF.

This clone was counted a single time. The gene calls are TRBV6-5 and TRBJ2-7, with TRBD1 matching over 7 bases. Unmatched junction bases numbered 10, after V lost 5 bases and J lost 6 bases. CDR1 is MNHEY, CDR2 SVGAGI, per germline. This CDR3 is built from 14 residues. CDR3 DNA: TGTGCCAGCAGTCACCACGACAGGGAGCGCGAGCAGTACTTC. Residues: CASSHHDREREQYF.

The chain uses TRBV4-1 and TRBJ2-7, with 7 bases lining up with TRBD2. From germline, CDR1 is MGHRA and CDR2 YSYEKL. This CDR3 has 14 residues. With V trimmed by 1 base and J by 2 bases, 2 bases remained unmatched. The CDR3 sequence is CASSQGGGTYEQYF. CDR3 nucleotides: TGCGCCAGCAGCCAAGGCGGGGGTACCTACGAGCAGTACTTC.

The V gene is TRBV5-8, the J gene TRBJ2-5; TRBD2 might be the D (5 bases). This CDR3 comprises 14 residues. With 6 bases removed from V and 7 bases from J, the gap between germline ends came to 19 bases. Germline-derived CDR1 and CDR2 are SGHTS and YDEGEE. This CDR3 is CASNEAGQTGTQYF. CDR3 bases: TGTGCCAGCAACGAGGCGGGTCAAACGGGGACCCAGTACTTC.

V gene TRBV2 combines with J gene TRBJ2-7, with 7 positions matching TRBD2. From germline, CDR1 is SNHLY and CDR2 FYNNEI. The CDR3 consists of 13 residues. After removal of 6 bases from V and 2 bases from J, the junction contained 4 bases not matched to a gene. The CDR3 reads CASSGGITYEQYF. CDR3 bases: TGTGCCAGCAGCGGGGGGATCACCTACGAGCAGTACTTC.

The V call is TRBV7-3, the J call TRBJ1-1; TRBD1 aligns across 8 bases. CDR1 is SGHTA, CDR2 FQGTGA, per germline. V dropped 3 bases and J dropped 1; count of bases not matched to a gene: 7. The CDR3 has 16 amino acids. CDR3 region: CASSFSGTGSNTEAFF. The CDR3 bases are TGTGCCAGCAGCTTCTCCGGGACAGGATCGAACACTGAAGCTTTCTTT.

V is TRBV27 and J is TRBJ2-1; D may be TRBD1 (6 bases). The V gene's germline CDR1 is MNHEY and CDR2 SMNVEV (reference sequence). This CDR3 has 14 amino acids. The V end was cut by 7 bases, the J end by 6 bases, with 16 bases between. CDR3 loop: CASIGIAQGNEQFF. CDR3 in DNA: TGTGCCAGCATAGGAATAGCACAGGGCAATGAGCAGTTCTTC.